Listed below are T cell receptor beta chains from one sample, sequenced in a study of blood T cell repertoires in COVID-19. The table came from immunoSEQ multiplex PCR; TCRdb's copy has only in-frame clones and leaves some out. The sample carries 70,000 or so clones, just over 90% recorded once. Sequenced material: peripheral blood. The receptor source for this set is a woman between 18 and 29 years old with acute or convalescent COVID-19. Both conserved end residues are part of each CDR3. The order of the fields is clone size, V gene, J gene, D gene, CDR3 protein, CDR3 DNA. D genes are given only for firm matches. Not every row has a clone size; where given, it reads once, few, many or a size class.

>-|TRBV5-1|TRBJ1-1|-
CASSLGSTEAFF
TGCGCCAGCAGCTTGGGGAGTACTGAAGCTTTCTTT
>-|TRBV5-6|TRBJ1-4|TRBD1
CASSPWDSSNEKLFF
TGTGCCAGCAGCCCCTGGGACAGCTCCAATGAAAAACTGTTTTTT
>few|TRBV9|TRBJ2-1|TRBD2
CASSTAGAGHNEQFF
TGTGCCAGCAGCACAGCGGGAGCGGGCCACAATGAGCAGTTCTTC
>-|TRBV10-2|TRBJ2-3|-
CASSGRGLAATDTQYF
TGCGCCAGCAGTGGCAGGGGTCTAGCGGCCACAGATACGCAGTATTTT
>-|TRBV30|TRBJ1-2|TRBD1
CAWSGQSGGTYGYTF
TGTGCCTGGAGTGGCCAATCAGGGGGCACCTATGGCTACACCTTC
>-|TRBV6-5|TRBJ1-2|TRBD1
CASGDRGHGYTF
TGTGCCAGCGGGGACAGGGGGCATGGCTACACCTTC
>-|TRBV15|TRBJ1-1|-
CATSRERGFAEAFF
TGTGCCACCAGCAGAGAGCGGGGATTCGCTGAAGCTTTCTTT
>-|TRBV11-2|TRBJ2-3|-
CASSLYNTQYF
TGTGCCAGCAGCTTATATAATACGCAGTATTTT
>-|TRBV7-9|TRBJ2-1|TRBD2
CASSLTSPTTGEQFF
TGTGCCAGCAGCTTGACTAGCCCAACTACGGGTGAGCAGTTCTTC
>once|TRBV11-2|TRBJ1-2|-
CASSPNTGISYGYTF
TGTGCCAGCAGCCCGAACACAGGGATCTCCTATGGCTACACCTTC
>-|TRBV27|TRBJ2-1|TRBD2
CASSLLAGGVNEQFF
TGTGCCAGCAGTTTACTAGCGGGAGGGGTTAATGAGCAGTTCTTC
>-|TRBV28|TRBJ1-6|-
CASSLIVREVNDSPLHF
TGTGCCAGCAGTTTAATCGTCCGGGAGGTCAATGATTCACCCCTCCACTTT
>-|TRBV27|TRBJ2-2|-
CASRQGGGGELFF
TGTGCCAGTAGACAGGGAGGTGGCGGGGAGCTGTTTTTT
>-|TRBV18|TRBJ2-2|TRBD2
CASSRTSGTNTGELFF
TGTGCCAGCTCACGTACTAGCGGGACAAACACCGGGGAGCTGTTTTTT
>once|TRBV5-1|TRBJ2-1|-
CASSWEYGEQFF
TGCGCCAGCAGTTGGGAGTACGGTGAGCAGTTCTTC
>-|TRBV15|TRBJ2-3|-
CATSRGVDTQYF
TGTGCCACCAGCAGAGGAGTAGATACGCAGTATTTT
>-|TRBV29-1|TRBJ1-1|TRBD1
CSVSGTGVRAFF
TGCAGCGTGTCCGGGACAGGGGTACGGGCTTTCTTT
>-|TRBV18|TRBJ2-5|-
CASSTARSETQYF
TGTGCCAGCTCAACTGCACGGTCGGAGACCCAGTACTTC
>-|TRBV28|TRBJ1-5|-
CASRSHRGVTRNQPQHF
TGTGCCAGCAGATCCCATCGCGGCGTTACAAGGAATCAGCCCCAGCATTTT
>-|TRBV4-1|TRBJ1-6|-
CASSQLLDKPNSPLHF
TGCGCCAGCAGCCAACTTCTGGACAAGCCAAATTCACCCCTCCACTTT
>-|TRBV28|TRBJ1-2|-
CASSATANYGYTF
TGTGCCAGCAGCGCCACAGCTAACTATGGCTACACCTTC
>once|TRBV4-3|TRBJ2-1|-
CASSHGQNNEQFF
TGCGCCAGCAGCCATGGCCAGAACAATGAGCAGTTCTTC
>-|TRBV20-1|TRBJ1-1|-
CSARVWPEAFF
TGCAGTGCTAGAGTGTGGCCTGAAGCTTTCTTT
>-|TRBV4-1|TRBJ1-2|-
CASSREATATLYGYTF
TGCGCCAGCAGCCGAGAGGCGACAGCGACACTCTATGGCTACACCTTC
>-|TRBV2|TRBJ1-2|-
CASSEDSNTYGYTF
TGTGCCAGCAGTGAAGATAGCAATACTTATGGCTACACCTTC
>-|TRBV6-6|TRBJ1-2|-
CASSTGGFGYTF
TGTGCCAGCAGTACCGGGGGGTTTGGCTACACCTTC
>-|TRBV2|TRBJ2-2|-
CASRREQGAGELFF
TGTGCCAGCAGACGGGAGCAGGGGGCCGGGGAGCTGTTTTTT
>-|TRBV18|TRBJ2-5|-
CASSRQVQETQYF
TGTGCCAGCTCACGACAGGTTCAAGAGACCCAGTACTTC
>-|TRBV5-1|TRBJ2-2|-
CASSLRDKNTGELFF
TGCGCCAGCAGCTTGCGGGACAAGAACACCGGGGAGCTGTTTTTT
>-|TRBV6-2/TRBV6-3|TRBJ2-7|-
CASSYLYEQYF
TGTGCCAGCAGTTACCTCTACGAGCAGTACTTC
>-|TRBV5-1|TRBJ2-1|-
CASSLVLGVDNEQFF
TGCGCCAGCAGCTTGGTGCTAGGGGTAGACAATGAGCAGTTCTTC
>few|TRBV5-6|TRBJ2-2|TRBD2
CASSLALREGYTGELFF
TGTGCCAGCAGCTTGGCCTTGAGGGAGGGGTACACCGGGGAGCTGTTTTTT
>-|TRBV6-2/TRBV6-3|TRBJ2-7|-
CASSLASSSGTYEQYF
TGTGCCAGCAGTTTAGCCTCGAGTAGCGGAACCTACGAGCAGTACTTC
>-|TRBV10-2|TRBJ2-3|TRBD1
CASTTGLSTDTQYF
TGCGCCAGCACGACAGGGCTAAGCACAGATACGCAGTATTTT
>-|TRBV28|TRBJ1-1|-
CASSTRPGHKAEAFF
TGTGCCAGCAGTACACGGCCGGGACATAAGGCTGAAGCTTTCTTT